Sequencing of this T cell receptor (beta chain) was carried out in a study of T cell responses to AZD1222 COVID-19 vaccine. Study at large: Second doses were pooled across both intervals (about 4 or about 12 weeks). Study outcomes and limitations: CD4 TCRs associated with vaccination spanned spike, dominating at 160-218 and 743-854. Close to half of spike-specific TCRs reportedly recognize unmutated variant regions. Baseline serology detected seropositivity in only six AZD1222 recipients.

The CDR3 totals 16 residues. Looked up from germline, CDR1 is MDHEN and CDR2 is SYDVKM. Trimming pared 5 bases from V and 0 bases from J, leaving 17 bases between. Clones were sequenced by immunoSEQ multiplex PCR, and TCRdb holds only the in-frame ones, with some missing. The repertoire includes roughly 120,000 clones, 88% of them detected once, and 4% to 5.5% sits in the top ten. This clone was counted once. As yet, its antigen is unknown. The TCR was taken from an adult in good health. The chain has TRBV28 and TRBJ2-7; D might be TRBD2 (7 bases). The specimen was peripheral blood, collected on day 0 of AZD1222 vaccination. In DNA, the CDR3 is TGTGCCAGCAGTAGGGGGGGCAGGGGTGACTCCTACGAGCAGTACTTC. Encoded protein: CASSRGGRGDSYEQYF. Full variable domain (outside the CDR3, taken from reference TRBV28 and TRBJ2-7): DVKVTQSSRYLVKRTGEKVFLECVQDMDHENMFWYRQDPGLGLRLIYFSYDVKMKEKGDIPEGYSVSREKKERFSLILESASTNQTSMYLCASSRGGRGDSYEQYFGPGTRLTVT.